This TCR beta chain was found in a study of cytomegalovirus exposure and HLA in healthy donors. A word on this clone: Its matching antigen is unknown.

Those who donated were healthy bone marrow donors. Per germline, CDR1 LGHNA and CDR2 YSLEER. The CDR3 is 16 amino acids. J was trimmed by 3 bases and V by 1 base; bases with no gene match: 5. Whole-study results and caveats: Approximately 160 TCR beta chains were listed as cytomegalovirus-associated. In an earlier analysis, most TCR beta V segments were productive about 90% or about 30% of the time.

The PCR employed 60 Vbeta primers together with 13 Jbeta primers. Generated by immunoSEQ multiplex PCR, the TCRdb table keeps only in-frame clones and is missing some. The sample carries 85,000 to 130,000 clones, approximately 68% recorded once. This TCR came from a woman aged 18-30 years in good health and CMV-seropositive. The source material was PBMCs. The chain employs TRBV4-3 and TRBJ2-1; TRBD1 matches at 8 bases. CDR3 sequence (DNA): TGCGCCAGCAGCCAAGCTCACAGGGGGATCTACAATGAGCAGTTCTTC. Its translation: CASSQAHRGIYNEQFF.